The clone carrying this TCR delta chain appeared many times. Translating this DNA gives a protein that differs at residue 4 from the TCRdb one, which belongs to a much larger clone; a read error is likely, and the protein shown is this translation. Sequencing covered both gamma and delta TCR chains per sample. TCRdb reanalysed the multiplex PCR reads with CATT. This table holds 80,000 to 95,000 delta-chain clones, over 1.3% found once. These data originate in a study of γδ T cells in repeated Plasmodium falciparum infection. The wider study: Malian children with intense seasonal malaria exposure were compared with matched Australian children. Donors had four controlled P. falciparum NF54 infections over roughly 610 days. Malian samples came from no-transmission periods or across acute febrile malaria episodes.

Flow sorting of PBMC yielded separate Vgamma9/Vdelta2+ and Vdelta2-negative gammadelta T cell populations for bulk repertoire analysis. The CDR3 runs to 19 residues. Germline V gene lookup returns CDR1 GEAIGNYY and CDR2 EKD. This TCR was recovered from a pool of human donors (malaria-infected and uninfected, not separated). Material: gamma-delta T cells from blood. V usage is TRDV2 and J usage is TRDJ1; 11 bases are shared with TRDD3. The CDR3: CACNTVGGGYVGYTDKLIF. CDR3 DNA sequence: TGTGCCTGTAACACCGTAGGTGGGGGATACGTGGGGTACACCGATAAACTCATCTTT.